The rows below give T cell receptor beta chains drawn from one sample of a study of neurological immune-mediated disorders. TCRdb called the 5' RACE reads again in MiXCR, with one record for every CDR3 protein. This table has around 40,000 distinct CDR3 sequences, about an eighth appearing once. Sequenced material: PBMCs. These receptors came from a female donor in good health. The CDR3 runs from the conserved cysteine through the conserved F or W. The D gene is left open where the match is weak. Clone size is given for some rows only: seen once, a few or many times, or a class if the clone is expanded.

TRBV29-1,many,.,CSVVGGLSGNTIYF
TRBV2,many,.,CASTKGGGLRSPLHF
TRBV5-1,many,.,CASSLVQSSGANVLTF
TRBV20-1,many,.,CSAPLRLGETQYF
TRBV4-2,many,.,CASSQVQVEGTDTQYF
TRBV18,.,TRBD1,CASSGTAYEQYF
TRBV12-3/TRBV12-4,many,.,CASSSLRSGELFF
TRBV20-1,many,TRBD1,CSARDRLTTDTQYF
TRBV20-1,.,.,CSARDRSGERVTEAFF
TRBV10-1,many,TRBD2,CASSDSGAGELFF
TRBV6-6,.,.,CASREFTGNLLSSPLHF
TRBV27,many,TRBD1,CASSSSRDRKETQYF
TRBV7-9,many,TRBD2,CASSLSAGGPNGELFF
TRBV11-2,few,.,CASSLDRENEQYF
TRBV5-1,.,.,CASSPDKNTEAFF
TRBV29-1,many,.,CSVDEGGLDTQYF